The rows below give T cell receptor beta chains drawn from one sample of a study of human T cells and chemical hapten exposure. TCRdb analysed the RACE reads with MiXCR anew, one entry per CDR3 protein. The sample shows 50,000 to 80,000 distinct CDR3 sequences, approximately 11% of them seen only once. The source material was whole blood, sampled in connection with sensitization to the hapten diphenylcyclopropenone (DPC). The receptor source for this set is a woman under 40 with alopecia areata. Some clones in this sample may be carry-over from other donors' samples. CDR3s include the opening cysteine and the closing phenylalanine or tryptophan. The order of the fields is J gene, clone size, D gene, V gene, CDR3 DNA, CDR3 protein. D genes are given only for firm matches. The size entry is marked missing in some rows and otherwise reads once, few, many or a size class.

TRBJ1-1 many NA TRBV20-1 TGCAGTGCTAGCAGGCAGCTCAACACTGAAGCTTTCTTT CSASRQLNTEAFF
TRBJ1-1 few NA TRBV29-1 TGCAGCGTTGAAAATCAGGGAAGAATGAACACTGAAGCTTTCTTT CSVENQGRMNTEAFF
TRBJ2-3 many TRBD1 TRBV7-2 TGTGCCAGCAGCCAACGACAGGGTGGCACAGATACGCAGTATTTT CASSQRQGGTDTQYF
TRBJ2-5 few NA TRBV7-3 TGTGCCAGCAGCCCCCGGGAGCTCGGCCGGACCCAGTACTTC CASSPRELGRTQYF
TRBJ2-2 few NA TRBV6-2/TRBV6-3 TGTGCCAGCAAAGTAGGCGAGAACACCGGGGAGCTGTTTTTT CASKVGENTGELFF
TRBJ1-5 once NA TRBV6-2/TRBV6-3 TGTGCCAGCAGTTACCCCAGGGACAATCAGCCCCAGCATTTT CASSYPRDNQPQHF
TRBJ2-1 many TRBD2 TRBV12-3/TRBV12-4 TGTGCCAGCAGTTTCCCTGGGACTAGCGAAATATGGTATGAGCAGTTCTTC CASSFPGTSEIWYEQFF
TRBJ2-5 few TRBD2 TRBV6-5 TGTGCCAGCAGCCAGGGACTACTCCAAGAGACCCAGTACTTC CASSQGLLQETQYF
TRBJ2-7 NA TRBD2 TRBV6-2/TRBV6-3 TGTGCCAGCAGGAGCGGGAGTCCCTACGAGCAGTACTTC CASRSGSPYEQYF
TRBJ1-6 many NA TRBV7-2 TGTGCCAGCAGCCTAGGGGTTGGCGGTTCACCCCTCCACTTT CASSLGVGGSPLHF
TRBJ1-5 NA NA TRBV7-3 TGTGCCAGCAGCTTAACACAGAATCAGCCCCAGCATTTT CASSLTQNQPQHF
TRBJ2-7 NA NA TRBV5-1 TGCGCCAGCAGCACTTACGACAGCTCCTACGAGCAGTACTTC CASSTYDSSYEQYF
TRBJ2-6 many NA TRBV24-1 TGTGCCACCAGTGCAGGACAGTATAGGAGGGGGGCCAACGTCCTGACTTTC CATSAGQYRRGANVLTF
TRBJ1-1 many NA TRBV7-2 TGTGCCAGCAGCTTCTCTCCAGGGTCGAACACTGAAGCTTTCTTT CASSFSPGSNTEAFF
TRBJ1-1 NA NA TRBV29-1 TGCAGCGTTGATTCGGGCTTACAGGCAATTGGGACTGAAGCTTTCTTT CSVDSGLQAIGTEAFF
TRBJ2-7 many TRBD2 TRBV29-1 TGCAGCTATATCGCGGGGGACTACGAGCAGTACTTC CSYIAGDYEQYF
TRBJ2-1 NA TRBD2 TRBV28 TGTGCCAGCAGTTTAGGACTAGCGGGACTTTGGAATGAGCAGTTCTTC CASSLGLAGLWNEQFF
TRBJ2-1 many NA TRBV10-3 TGTGCCATCAGCCAAGACAGCGGACAAAACAATGAGCAGTTCTTC CAISQDSGQNNEQFF
TRBJ1-6 NA NA TRBV28 TGTGCCAGCAGTACACCAAGCCTCCCCCTCCACTTT CASSTPSLPLHF
TRBJ2-5 NA TRBD1 TRBV2 TGTGCCAGCAGTGTCCCCCGGGACAGCCGAGGGCTCCAAGAGACCCAGTACTTC CASSVPRDSRGLQETQYF
TRBJ2-1 few NA TRBV2 TGTGCCACCGACCAGGGAAGTGAGCAGTTCTTC CATDQGSEQFF
TRBJ1-4 many TRBD1 TRBV7-8 TGTGCCAGCAGCCAAGGGGGCTCTTATGAAAAACTGTTTTTT CASSQGGSYEKLFF
TRBJ2-3 NA NA TRBV2 TGTGCCAGCAGTGTCGCAGGTCAACCAACTATCGATACGCAGTATTTT CASSVAGQPTIDTQYF
TRBJ1-4 NA NA TRBV7-9 TGTGCCAGCAGCCCTTCAAGAAGCCGATCGGGCGAAAAACTGTTTTTT CASSPSRSRSGEKLFF
TRBJ2-7 NA NA TRBV2 TGTGCCAGCAGTCAGGATGCCTACGAGCAGTACTTC CASSQDAYEQYF
TRBJ2-7 NA TRBD1 TRBV18 TGTGCCAGCTCACGAGACAGGGGTTCCTACGAGCAGTACTTC CASSRDRGSYEQYF
TRBJ2-7 few NA TRBV29-1 TGCAGCGTTGAGAAGGGGAGCGAGCAGTACTTC CSVEKGSEQYF
TRBJ2-7 NA NA TRBV20-1 TGCAGTGCTAGAGTGGGCGGTCGTCACGAGCAGTACTTC CSARVGGRHEQYF
TRBJ2-4 NA TRBD1 TRBV28 TGTGCCAGCAGTTTTACTGGACAGGGGATCAACATTCAGTACTTC CASSFTGQGINIQYF
TRBJ1-1 NA NA TRBV7-2 TGTGCCAGCAGCCCCAGCGGGGTTGGGGGGGAAGCTTTCTTT CASSPSGVGGEAFF
TRBJ1-5 NA NA TRBV28 TGTGCCAGCAGTTTAAGTGATGGCAATCAGCCCCAGCATTTT CASSLSDGNQPQHF
TRBJ1-1 NA NA TRBV29-1 TGCAGCGTTGGTGGACAGATGAACACTGAAGCTTTCTTT CSVGGQMNTEAFF
TRBJ1-5 many TRBD1 TRBV19 TGTGCCAGTAGAAGACAGGGGCTGTATCAGCCCCAGCATTTT CASRRQGLYQPQHF
TRBJ1-1 many NA TRBV6-5 TGTGCCAGCAGTTACGGGATGGGGACTGAAGCTTTCTTT CASSYGMGTEAFF
TRBJ2-7 many NA TRBV14 TGTGCCAGCAGCCAAGGGCGGGGCGAGCAGTACTTC CASSQGRGEQYF
TRBJ2-5 NA NA TRBV6-1 TGTGCCAGCAGGTCTACAGGGAATCCCTATGAGACCCAGTACTTC CASRSTGNPYETQYF
TRBJ1-1 many NA TRBV30 TGTGCCTGGAGGGGGAAGGAAGCTTTCTTT CAWRGKEAFF
TRBJ1-6 NA TRBD1 TRBV5-1 TGCGCCAGCAGCTTGACTCGGACAGGGTCACCCCTCCACTTT CASSLTRTGSPLHF
TRBJ2-7 NA NA TRBV24-1 TGTGCCACCAGTGATACAGCTACTGACGAGCAGTACTTC CATSDTATDEQYF
TRBJ2-5 NA NA TRBV7-2 TGTGCCAGCAGCTCCAATATGGGAAGGGAGACCCAGTACTTC CASSSNMGRETQYF
TRBJ2-7 medium-sized NA TRBV7-8 TGTGCCAGCAGCTTGGACTCTGTAGGCTACGAGCAGTACTTC CASSLDSVGYEQYF
TRBJ1-2 NA NA TRBV4-1 TGCGCCAGCAGCCAAGCCGGGACCGGGATGAACTATGGCTACACCTTC CASSQAGTGMNYGYTF